These T cell receptor beta chains were read from a single sample in a study of blood T cell repertoires in COVID-19. The table came from immunoSEQ multiplex PCR; TCRdb's copy has only in-frame clones and leaves some out. The sample contains approximately 170,000 clones, over 80% of which appear only once. The sequenced material came from PBMCs or T cells enriched from blood (not recorded which). The receptors stem from a woman between 45 and 60 years old who had recovered from COVID-19. Both conserved end residues are part of each CDR3. The D gene is left open where the match is weak. Not every row has a clone size; where given, it reads once, few, many or a size class.

TRBJ2-6 | TRBV5-1 | NA | TRBD1 | CASSSGQGALSSGANVLTF | TGCGCCAGCAGCTCAGGACAGGGGGCGCTTAGCTCTGGGGCCAACGTCCTGACTTTC
TRBJ2-4 | TRBV6-2/TRBV6-3 | NA | TRBD2 | CASSYSFRAGGTENIQYF | TGTGCCAGCAGTTACTCGTTTAGAGCGGGAGGGACTGAAAACATTCAGTACTTC
TRBJ2-3 | TRBV21-1 | few | NA | CASSKPSGGPSTDTQYF | TGTGCCAGCAGCAAACCTAGCGGGGGACCCAGCACAGATACGCAGTATTTT
TRBJ1-2 | TRBV29-1 | NA | NA | CSVESSGGGYTF | TGCAGCGTTGAAAGTTCGGGGGGTGGCTACACCTTC
TRBJ1-2 | TRBV11-3 | NA | NA | CASSLGRGDGNYGYTF | TGTGCCAGCAGCCTAGGTCGCGGAGACGGCAACTATGGCTACACCTTC
TRBJ2-3 | TRBV24-1 | NA | TRBD2 | CATSEGRTSGRQYF | TGTGCCACCAGTGAGGGTCGGACTAGCGGGAGGCAGTATTTT
TRBJ1-5 | TRBV7-9 | NA | TRBD1 | CASSPGQGAQPQHF | TGTGCCAGCAGCCCCGGACAGGGAGCTCAGCCCCAGCATTTT
TRBJ2-5 | TRBV12-5 | NA | TRBD2 | CVSGYSGWYQETQYF | TGTGTTAGTGGCTATAGCGGGTGGTACCAAGAGACCCAGTACTTC
TRBJ1-1 | TRBV6-5 | NA | NA | CASSYGGGRPNTEAFF | TGTGCCAGCAGTTATGGCGGGGGGAGACCGAACACTGAAGCTTTCTTT
TRBJ1-1 | TRBV3-1/TRBV3-2 | NA | TRBD1 | CASSPRQGRGLRRPKNTEAFF | TGTGCCAGCAGCCCCCGACAGGGCAGGGGGCTGCGCCGACCCAAGAACACTGAAGCTTTCTTT
TRBJ2-2 | TRBV7-2 | NA | TRBD2 | CASRGLATGTGELFF | TGTGCCAGCAGGGGACTAGCGACTGGCACCGGGGAGCTGTTTTTT
TRBJ1-6 | TRBV3-1/TRBV3-2 | NA | TRBD1 | CASSQARTGVSPLHF | TGTGCCAGCAGCCAAGCACGGACAGGGGTCTCACCCCTCCACTTT
TRBJ1-4 | TRBV9 | NA | NA | CASSVGSRATNEKLFF | TGTGCCAGCAGCGTAGGATCTAGAGCAACTAATGAAAAACTGTTTTTT
TRBJ1-6 | TRBV7-8 | once | NA | CASSFREGQDSPLHF | TGTGCCAGCAGCTTCCGGGAGGGGCAGGATTCACCCCTCCACTTT
TRBJ2-1 | TRBV2 | NA | NA | CASSDTGSYNEQFF | TGTGCCAGCAGTGACACGGGATCCTACAATGAGCAGTTCTTC
TRBJ1-2 | TRBV28 | few | NA | CASSTWYGYTF | TGTGCCAGCAGCACATGGTATGGCTACACCTTC
TRBJ1-4 | TRBV7-9 | NA | NA | CASSANNRKLFF | TGTGCCAGCAGCGCAAACAACCGCAAACTGTTTTTT
TRBJ2-1 | TRBV27 | NA | NA | CASSWGFGEQFF | TGTGCCAGCAGTTGGGGCTTTGGTGAGCAGTTCTTC
TRBJ1-1 | TRBV19 | NA | TRBD1 | CASSIGTGGTEAFF | TGTGCCAGTAGTATCGGTACAGGGGGCACTGAAGCTTTCTTT
TRBJ2-5 | TRBV7-3 | NA | TRBD2 | CASSLAGLAGVETQYF | TGTGCCAGCAGCTTAGCGGGACTAGCGGGGGTCGAGACCCAGTACTTC
TRBJ1-2 | TRBV27 | NA | TRBD1 | CASTRDRGVGSYTF | TGTGCCAGCACCCGGGACAGGGGCGTAGGCAGCTACACCTTC
TRBJ1-6 | TRBV7-2 | NA | NA | CASSFTSVRGSPLHF | TGTGCCAGCAGCTTCACGTCGGTTCGAGGTTCACCCCTCCACTTT
TRBJ1-2 | TRBV23-1 | NA | TRBD1 | CASSQGGGGYTF | TGCGCCAGCAGCCAGGGGGGTGGTGGCTACACCTTC
TRBJ2-3 | TRBV3-1/TRBV3-2 | NA | TRBD2 | CASSQALIGTNTDTQYF | TGTGCCAGCAGCCAAGCCCTGATTGGGACTAACACAGATACGCAGTATTTT
TRBJ2-5 | TRBV7-9 | few | NA | CASSRWGQGEVETQYF | TGTGCCAGCAGCCGTTGGGGGCAGGGGGAGGTTGAGACCCAGTACTTC
TRBJ1-1 | TRBV6-5 | NA | NA | CATKTQGLNTEAFF | TGTGCCACTAAGACACAGGGCCTGAACACTGAAGCTTTCTTT
TRBJ2-4 | TRBV18 | NA | NA | CASSPPASQVIQYF | TGTGCCAGCTCACCACCGGCTAGCCAAGTGATTCAGTACTTC
TRBJ1-2 | TRBV7-8 | few | NA | CASSRPAGNNYGYTF | TGTGCCAGCAGCCGACCGGCGGGGAACAACTATGGCTACACCTTC
TRBJ1-3 | TRBV28 | NA | NA | CASSLSWLSGNTIYF | TGTGCCAGCAGTTTATCCTGGCTCTCTGGAAACACCATATATTTT
TRBJ2-3 | TRBV6-1 | NA | TRBD1 | CASSEARGQVLDTQYF | TGTGCCAGCAGTGAAGCGCGGGGACAGGTCCTAGATACGCAGTATTTT
TRBJ1-6 | TRBV5-6 | NA | NA | CASSLQVDYNSPLHF | TGTGCCAGCAGCTTGCAGGTAGACTATAATTCACCCCTCCACTTT
TRBJ1-5 | TRBV7-8 | NA | TRBD1 | CASSKTGNNQPQHF | TGTGCCAGCAGCAAGACAGGGAACAATCAGCCCCAGCATTTT
TRBJ2-1 | TRBV6-6 | once | TRBD2 | CASSTVAGEVPEQFF | TGTGCCAGCAGTACGGTAGCGGGAGAGGTACCTGAGCAGTTCTTC
TRBJ2-3 | TRBV5-1 | once | TRBD1 | CASSKGDRASTDTQYF | TGCGCCAGCAGCAAAGGGGACAGGGCGAGCACAGATACGCAGTATTTT
TRBJ1-4 | TRBV4-2 | NA | NA | CASSQVGGGTGNEKLFF | TGTGCCAGCAGCCAGGTGGGCGGGGGTACAGGGAATGAAAAACTGTTTTTT
TRBJ2-2 | TRBV9 | NA | NA | CASSATDTYTGELFF | TGTGCCAGCAGCGCAACGGACACATACACCGGGGAGCTGTTTTTT
TRBJ1-5 | TRBV19 | once | NA | CASLQDGGSNQPQHF | TGTGCCAGCTTACAGGACGGTGGGTCCAATCAGCCCCAGCATTTT
TRBJ1-1 | TRBV19 | NA | NA | CASSIGVQGYTEAFF | TGTGCCAGTAGTATAGGGGTCCAGGGGTACACTGAAGCTTTCTTT
TRBJ2-1 | TRBV30 | NA | NA | CAWSEGHYNEQFF | TGTGCCTGGAGCGAGGGACACTACAATGAGCAGTTCTTC
TRBJ1-2 | TRBV12-3/TRBV12-4 | NA | NA | CASSSGGYGYTF | TGTGCCAGCAGTTCCGGAGGCTATGGCTACACCTTC
TRBJ1-1 | TRBV7-9 | NA | NA | CASSPTAMNTEAFF | TGTGCCAGCAGCCCGACAGCTATGAACACTGAAGCTTTCTTT
TRBJ1-2 | TRBV12-3/TRBV12-4 | NA | TRBD1 | CATTRTGRYGYTF | TGTGCCACGACGCGGACAGGGAGGTATGGCTACACCTTC
TRBJ1-2 | TRBV19 | NA | NA | CASREGDGYTF | TGTGCCAGTAGGGAGGGCGATGGCTACACCTTC
TRBJ1-4 | TRBV20-1 | NA | NA | CSASPGSVGEKLFF | TGCAGTGCTAGTCCGGGATCGGTAGGGGAAAAACTGTTTTTT
TRBJ2-2 | TRBV9 | NA | TRBD2 | CASSVDLRSGRGTGELFF | TGTGCCAGCAGCGTAGATCTCCGAAGCGGGAGAGGTACCGGGGAGCTGTTTTTT
TRBJ1-4 | TRBV2 | NA | NA | CASSGRGVAEKLFF | TGTGCCAGCAGTGGACGCGGGGTGGCAGAAAAACTGTTTTTT
TRBJ2-2 | TRBV5-1 | NA | TRBD1 | CASARQGPYGELFF | TGCGCCAGCGCCAGACAGGGCCCATATGGGGAGCTGTTTTTT
TRBJ1-6 | TRBV3-1/TRBV3-2 | once | NA | CASGQRETPLHF | TGTGCCAGCGGGCAGCGGGAGACACCCCTCCACTTT